This T cell receptor (beta chain) was sequenced during a study of blood T cell repertoires in COVID-19. Study details: T cells, B-cell-depleted T cells, or PBMCs provided the cDNA or gDNA that served as material.

Germline CDR1 and CDR2: SGDLS and YYNGEE. J was trimmed by 6 bases and V by 3 bases; bases with no gene match: 2. The CDR3 contains 13 residues. Method: immunoSEQ multiplex PCR; TCRdb's copy keeps in-frame clones and lacks some. The data contain about 440,000 clones, about 90% of them singletons. This receptor was identified in a woman aged 18-29 years with acute COVID-19. Material: PBMCs or T cells enriched from blood (not recorded which). V and J are TRBV9 and TRBJ2-7, with 11 bases that match TRBD1. CDR3 sequence (DNA): TGTGCCAGCAGCGGCGGGACAGGGGGCGAGCAGTACTTC. It is translated as CASSGGTGGEQYF.